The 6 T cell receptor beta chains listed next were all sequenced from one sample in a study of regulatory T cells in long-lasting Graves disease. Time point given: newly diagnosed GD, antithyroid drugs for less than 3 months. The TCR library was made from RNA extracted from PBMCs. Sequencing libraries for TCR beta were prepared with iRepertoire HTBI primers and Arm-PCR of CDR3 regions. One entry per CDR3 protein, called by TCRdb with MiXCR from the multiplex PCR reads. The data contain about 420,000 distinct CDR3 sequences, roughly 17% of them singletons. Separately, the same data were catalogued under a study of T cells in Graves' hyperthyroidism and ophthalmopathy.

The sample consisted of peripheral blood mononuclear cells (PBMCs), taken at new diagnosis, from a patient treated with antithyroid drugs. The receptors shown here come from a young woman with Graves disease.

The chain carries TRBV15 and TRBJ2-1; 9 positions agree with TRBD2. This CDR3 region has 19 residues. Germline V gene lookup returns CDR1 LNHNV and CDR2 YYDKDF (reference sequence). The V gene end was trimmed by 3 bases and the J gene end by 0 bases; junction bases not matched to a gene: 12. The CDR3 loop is CATSSYPTGTSLSYNEQFF. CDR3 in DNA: TGTGCCACCAGCAGTTACCCCACCGGGACTAGCCTCTCCTACAATGAGCAGTTCTTC.

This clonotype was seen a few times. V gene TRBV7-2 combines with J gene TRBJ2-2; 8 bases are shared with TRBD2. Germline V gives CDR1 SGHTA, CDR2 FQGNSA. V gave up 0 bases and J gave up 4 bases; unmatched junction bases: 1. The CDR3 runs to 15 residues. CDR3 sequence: CASSLAGTSTGELFF. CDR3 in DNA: TGTGCCAGCAGCTTAGCCGGGACTAGCACCGGGGAGCTGTTTTTT.

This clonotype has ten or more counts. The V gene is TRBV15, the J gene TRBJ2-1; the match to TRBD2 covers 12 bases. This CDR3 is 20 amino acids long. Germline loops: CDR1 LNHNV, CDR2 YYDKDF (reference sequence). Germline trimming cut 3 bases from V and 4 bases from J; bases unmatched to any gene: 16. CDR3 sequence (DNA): TGTGCCACCAGCAGCACGAATCGACTAGCGGGAGTATGGGGTTACAATGAGCAGTTCTTC. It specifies CATSSTNRLAGVWGYNEQFF.

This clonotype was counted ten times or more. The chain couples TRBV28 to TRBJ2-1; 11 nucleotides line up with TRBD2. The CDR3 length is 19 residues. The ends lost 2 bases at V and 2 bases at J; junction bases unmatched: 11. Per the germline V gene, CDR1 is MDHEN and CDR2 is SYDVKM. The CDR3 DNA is TGTGCCAGCAGTTTAGACCTTTCTGGGACTAGCGGACCCTACAATGAGCAGTTCTTC. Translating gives CASSLDLSGTSGPYNEQFF.

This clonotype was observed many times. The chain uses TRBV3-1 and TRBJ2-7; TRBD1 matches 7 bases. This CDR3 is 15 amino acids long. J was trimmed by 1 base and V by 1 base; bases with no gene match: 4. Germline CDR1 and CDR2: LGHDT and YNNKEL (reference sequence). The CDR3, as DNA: TGTGCCAGCAGCCAAGCTAGGGACAGTTCCTACGAGCAGTACTTC. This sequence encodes CASSQARDSSYEQYF.

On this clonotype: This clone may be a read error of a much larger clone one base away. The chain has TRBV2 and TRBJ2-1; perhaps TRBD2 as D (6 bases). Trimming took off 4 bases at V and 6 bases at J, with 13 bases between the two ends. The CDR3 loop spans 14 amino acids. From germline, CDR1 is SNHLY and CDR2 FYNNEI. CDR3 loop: CASSVGGTCNEQFF. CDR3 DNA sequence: TGTGCCAGCAGTGTCGGGGGAACGTGCAATGAGCAGTTCTTC.